The 9 T cell receptor beta chains reported below all come from one sample, sequenced in a study of blood T cell repertoires in COVID-19. Measured with immunoSEQ multiplex PCR; TCRdb has only the in-frame clones, and not every one. The sample holds some 25,000 clones, approximately 84% seen once. The material sequenced was peripheral blood. Every receptor here comes from a man in his fifties or sixties with active or convalescent COVID-19.

This chain connects TRBV13 to TRBJ1-1; TRBD1 matches 7 bases. Germline loops: CDR1 PRHDT, CDR2 FYEKMQ (reference sequence). This CDR3 comprises 14 residues. Germline trimming cut 5 bases from V and 11 bases from J; bases unmatched to any gene: 14. The CDR3 DNA reads as TGTGCCAGCAGCCACAACCGTGGACAGGCACGGGCTTTCTTT. It specifies CASSHNRGQARAFF.

The chain links TRBV7-6 to TRBJ2-5, with D maybe TRBD1 (5 bases). CDR1 is SGHVS, CDR2 FNYEAQ, per germline. This CDR3 comprises 13 residues. The V end was cut by 3 bases, the J end by 1 base, with 6 bases between. CDR3 sequence: CASSLTVQETQYF. The DNA of the CDR3 is TGTGCCAGCAGCTTGACAGTCCAAGAGACCCAGTACTTC.

V gene TRBV6-6 combines with J gene TRBJ2-7; 12 nucleotides line up with TRBD2. The V gene end was trimmed by 5 bases and the J gene end by 3 bases; junction bases not matched to a gene: 11. The V gene's germline CDR1 is MNHNY and CDR2 SVGAGI (reference sequence). CDR3 length equals 17 residues. The CDR3 DNA sequence: TGTGCCAGCAGTCTCGCTAGCGGGAGGGCCGTTTTCTACGAGCAGTACTTC. It yields the protein CASSLASGRAVFYEQYF.

V gene TRBV7-6 combines with J gene TRBJ2-1; 9 bases fit TRBD2. From germline, CDR1 is SGHVS and CDR2 FNYEAQ. Trimming removed 5 bases from V and 5 bases from J; junction bases left unmatched: 19. The CDR3 has 19 residues. The CDR3 sequence is CASSPWLRVAGDHNNEQFF. Written as DNA, the CDR3 is TGTGCCAGCAGCCCTTGGTTGAGGGTAGCGGGAGACCACAACAATGAGCAGTTCTTC.

This sequence joins TRBV5-1 and TRBJ1-2; 7 bases map to TRBD1. Germline V CDR1 and CDR2: SGHRS, YFSETQ. V dropped 3 bases and J dropped 0; count of bases not matched to a gene: 8. The CDR3 contains 16 residues. This CDR3 reads CASSWGTDKTNYGYTF. CDR3 nucleotide sequence: TGCGCCAGCAGCTGGGGGACAGATAAAACTAACTATGGCTACACCTTC.

The chain is built from TRBV21-1 and TRBJ2-7; the D segment call TRBD1 is taken from the table without a DNA check. TRBV21-1 is a pseudogene locus. CDR3 length equals 17 residues. CDR3 nucleotides: TGTGCCAGCAGCATACAGGTCCCGATTCTGGCCCCCTACGAGCAGTACTTC. Translated: CASSIQVPILAPYEQYF.

The chain employs TRBV19 and TRBJ1-2; 10 bases are shared with TRBD1. CDR3 length equals 16 residues. Germline loops: CDR1 LNHDA, CDR2 SQIVND (reference sequence). J was trimmed by 6 bases and V by 0 bases; bases with no gene match: 7. CDR3 nucleotide sequence: TGTGCCAGTAGTATAGATCTATTGGACAGGGGGGATGGCTACACCTTC. Amino acid sequence: CASSIDLLDRGDGYTF.

This clone has only one observation. This chain joins TRBV6-2 or TRBV6-3 and TRBJ1-2; D gene uncertain. The CDR3 is 11 amino acids. CDR1 is MNHEY, CDR2 SVGEGT, per germline. Trimming shortened V by 5 bases and J by 13 bases, and 14 bases separated the two germline ends. The CDR3 sequence: CASSTRTLSTF. The CDR3 DNA reads as TGTGCCAGCAGTACAAGAACCCTTTCCACCTTC.

This clone was detected a few times. The V and J genes are TRBV11-3 and TRBJ2-1; D is perhaps TRBD1 (5 bases). With 0 bases removed from V and 5 bases from J, the gap between germline ends came to 8 bases. CDR1 SGHNT and CDR2 YENEEA come from the germline V gene. The length of the CDR3 is 14 residues. The CDR3 region is CASSLETVNNEQFF. The CDR3 region has the DNA TGTGCCAGCAGCTTAGAGACAGTCAACAATGAGCAGTTCTTC.